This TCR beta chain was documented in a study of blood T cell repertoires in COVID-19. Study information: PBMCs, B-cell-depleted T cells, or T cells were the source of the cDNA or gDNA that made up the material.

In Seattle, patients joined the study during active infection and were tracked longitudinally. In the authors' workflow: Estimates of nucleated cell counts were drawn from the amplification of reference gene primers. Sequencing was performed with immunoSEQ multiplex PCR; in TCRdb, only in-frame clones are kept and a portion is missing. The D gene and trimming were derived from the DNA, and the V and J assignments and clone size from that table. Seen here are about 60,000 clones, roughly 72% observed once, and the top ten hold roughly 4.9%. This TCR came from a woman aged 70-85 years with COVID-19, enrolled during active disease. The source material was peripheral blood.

The CDR3 nucleotides read TGTGCCAGCAGATCACAGGGGGCTCAGCCCCAGCATTTT. Encoded protein: CASRSQGAQPQHF. The genes are TRBV6-1 and TRBJ1-5, with 9 bases lining up with TRBD1. The germline CDR1 and CDR2 sequences are MNHNS and SASEGT. With 6 bases clipped from V and 6 bases from J, the junction kept 3 bases outside the gene matches. This CDR3 is built from 13 residues.